One sample yielded the 10 T cell receptor beta chains listed below, sequenced in a study of regulatory T cells. The primer mix had 52 TRBV and 13 TRBJ primers. Using immunoSEQ multiplex PCR, the repertoire was profiled, and TCRdb retains in-frame clones only, with some absent. The repertoire consists of more than 15,000 clones, with 92% occurring once and the leading ten covering more than 30%. Material for sequencing was CD8+ T cells sorted from blood. The source is a person under 35 with CD3G deficiency.

V gene TRBV6-1 combines with J gene TRBJ2-1; D is unclear. The CDR3 has 13 residues. Trimming took off 6 bases at V and 5 bases at J, with 11 bases between the two ends. Germline lookup yields CDR1 MNHNS and CDR2 SASEGT. DNA of the CDR3: TGTGCCAGCAGGGACGCTTTAGACAATGAGCAGTTCTTC. Its protein is CASRDALDNEQFF.

A remark on this clone: This specimen includes other DNA sequences encoding the same CDR3. The genes are TRBV14 and TRBJ1-2; TRBD1 matches at 8 bases. CDR3 length: 14 residues. J lost 5 bases, V lost 3 bases, and 5 bases had no gene match. In germline, CDR1 is SGHDN, CDR2 FVKESK. CDR3 residues: CASSHGQGWYGYTF. CDR3 DNA sequence: TGTGCCAGCAGCCATGGACAGGGCTGGTATGGCTACACCTTC.

The V gene is TRBV5-4, the J gene TRBJ2-2; D is uncertain. The germline CDR1 and CDR2 sequences are SGHNT and YYREEE (reference sequence). This CDR3 region has 14 residues. Between the trimmed V and J ends, which lost 0 bases and 3 bases, there was a span of 6 bases. This CDR3 reads CASSLGHYTGELFF. In DNA, the CDR3 is TGTGCCAGCAGCTTGGGGCACTACACCGGGGAGCTGTTTTTT.

The chain has TRBV19 and TRBJ2-1; D is unclear. V lost 0 bases, J lost 7 bases, and 16 bases lay in between. This CDR3 comprises 16 residues. Germline CDR1 LNHDA, CDR2 SQIVND (reference sequence). DNA of the CDR3: TGTGCCAGTAGTATAGACACTTCCGCGTCGGATAATGAGCAGTTCTTC. Translated: CASSIDTSASDNEQFF.

V is TRBV6-5 and J is TRBJ2-3; 7 bases map to TRBD2. From germline, CDR1 is MNHEY and CDR2 SVGAGI. The CDR3 has 14 residues. J lost 6 bases, V lost 4 bases, and 7 bases had no gene match. The CDR3 region has the DNA TGTGCCAGCAGTTTTGGGGGGGGGTCGGATACGCAGTATTTT. Protein sequence: CASSFGGGSDTQYF.

This clone was observed a few times. This chain connects TRBV7-2 to TRBJ2-7; D might be TRBD1 (6 bases). From germline, CDR1 is SGHTA and CDR2 FQGNSA. Trimming pared 5 bases from V and 3 bases from J, leaving 20 bases between. This CDR3 comprises 16 residues. CDR3 nucleotide sequence: TGTGCCAGCAGCCAGTTGCCCCGGGACACCGACTACGAGCAGTACTTC. Protein sequence: CASSQLPRDTDYEQYF.

Turning to this clone: Mismatch with germline at one junction end may stem from a read error. The chain uses TRBV19 and TRBJ2-1; TRBD2 matches 8 bases. Germline V gives CDR1 LNHDA, CDR2 SQIVND (reference sequence). CDR3 length equals 12 residues. CDR3 DNA sequence: TGTGCCAGTAGTCCAGTGGGACTAGATCTGCTCTTC. Its translation: CASSPVGLDLLF.

This sequence joins TRBV28 and TRBJ2-1; weak D call: TRBD1 (6 bases). This CDR3 spans 13 amino acids. With 4 bases removed from V and 8 bases from J, the gap between germline ends came to 12 bases. Germline CDR1 and CDR2: MDHEN and SYDVKM. The CDR3 coding sequence is TGTGCCAGCAGTTGGGGGCCGCGCGATGAGCAGTTCTTC. Protein sequence: CASSWGPRDEQFF.

This chain uses TRBV4-1 with TRBJ2-1, with D maybe TRBD2 (5 bases). The V end was cut by 6 bases, the J end by 4 bases, with 13 bases between. The CDR3 has 14 residues. The V gene's germline CDR1 is MGHRA and CDR2 YSYEKL. The CDR3 DNA is TGCGCCAGCAGTCCGCACGGGGTTTACAATGAGCAGTTCTTC. Translated: CASSPHGVYNEQFF.

This clone has only a few counts. The V call is TRBV11-3, the J call TRBJ2-2; TRBD2 agrees at 12 bases. The V gene end was trimmed by 8 bases and the J gene end by 3 bases; junction bases not matched to a gene: 1. Germline V gives CDR1 SGHNT, CDR2 YENEEA. This CDR3 comprises 14 residues. The CDR3 loop is CASRLAGDTGELFF. CDR3 in DNA: TGTGCCAGCCGACTAGCGGGGGACACCGGGGAGCTGTTTTTT.